Below, 4 T cell receptor beta chains from the same sample are listed, as sequenced in a study of ipilimumab plus nivolumab after autologous stem cell transplantation. Clones were read by immunoSEQ multiplex PCR, and TCRdb kept only the in-frame ones, dropping some. The table shows roughly 40,000 clones, with nearly 95% occurring only once. Here the sequenced sample was PBMCs, taken in a trial of ipilimumab plus nivolumab as post-transplant consolidation. Receptor source: a male donor with multiple myeloma.

The chain has TRBV18 and TRBJ1-3; TRBD1 matches at 11 bases. Germline values: CDR1 KGHSH, CDR2 LQKENI. V trimming: 6 bases; J trimming: 5 bases; junction bases outside the gene matches: 15. There are 18 residues in the CDR3. The CDR3 loop reads CASSPAVGQGVIRNTIYF. In DNA, the CDR3 is TGTGCCAGCTCGCCCGCCGTGGGACAGGGGGTCATTAGAAACACCATATATTTT.

This clone was seen once. The chain carries TRBV15 and TRBJ1-2, with 7 nucleotides matching TRBD1. V lost 3 bases and J lost 2; bases outside the gene matches: 3. The CDR3 is 14 residues long. CDR1 is LNHNV and CDR2 is YYDKDF in the germline V gene (reference sequence). DNA for the CDR3: TGTGCCACCAGCAGGGACAGGCAGAACTATGGCTACACCTTC. Translating gives CATSRDRQNYGYTF.

The CDR3 nucleotides read TGTGCCAGCAGCTTCGGCGGGGGCGTCGAGGACACCTTC. It codes for CASSFGGGVEDTF. The chain links TRBV11-2 to TRBJ1-2, with D perhaps TRBD1 (6 bases). V was trimmed by 3 bases and J by 12 bases, leaving 17 bases between them. CDR1 is SGHAT and CDR2 is FQNNGV in the germline V gene. The CDR3 runs to 13 residues.

In DNA, the CDR3 is TGTGCCAGCAGCGTCTTAGACAGGAACACTGAAGCTTTCTTT. Translating it yields CASSVLDRNTEAFF. The chain links TRBV9 to TRBJ1-1, with TRBD1 as a possible D gene (5 bases). Germline V gene lookup returns CDR1 SGDLS and CDR2 YYNGEE. CDR3 length equals 14 residues. Trimming removed 2 bases at V and 1 base at J, with 9 bases between. Using reference TRBV9 and TRBJ1-1 for the parts outside the CDR3, the full variable domain is DSGVTQTPKHLITATGQRVTLRCSPRSGDLSVYWYQQSLDQGLQFLIQYYNGEERAKGNILERFSAQQFPDLHSELNLSSLELGDSALYFCASSVLDRNTEAFFGQGTRLTVV.